This T cell receptor (beta chain) was retrieved from a study of cytomegalovirus exposure and HLA in healthy donors. The PCR used 60 Vbeta and 13 Jbeta primers. In the original workflow: Later analysis identified roughly 84 million unique TCR beta chains, some 10 million shared. Profiling relied on immunoSEQ multiplex PCR, and the TCRdb table lists in-frame clones only, not all of them. The D gene and trimming were derived from the DNA, and the V and J assignments and clone size from that table. Found here are under 130,000 clones, 65% to 80% of them singletons; the top ten hold about 5%. Study results and limitations: In a later analysis, a missense DCLRE1C variant was linked to TCR beta V- and J-gene trimming. The classifier, whose performance was assessed in both the original and validation cohorts, reportedly diagnosed cytomegalovirus status with high specificity and sensitivity. A later look showed TCR association rates differing by HLA locus, highest for DRB1 and lowest for HLA-C.

CDR3 length equals 14 residues. Germline V CDR1 and CDR2: SEHNR, FQNEAQ (reference sequence). This clone was seen once. Its antigen is not known. Sequence at one end of the junction differs from germline and may be a read error. The chain couples TRBV7-9 to TRBJ1-1, with D possibly being TRBD1 (6 bases). The source material was PBMCs. The origin of this receptor is a male donor in good health and CMV-seronegative. DNA for the CDR3: TGTTCCAGCCAGTTGGACAGAAGGAACACTGAAGCTTTCTTT. Translating it yields CSSQLDRRNTEAFF.